Reported below is one TCR beta chain. This clone was counted a few times. Its antigen is still unknown. The input lacks base qualities; no much larger clone sits a single base away. In the germline V gene, CDR1 corresponds to SNHLY and CDR2 to FYNNEI. The CDR3 numbers 14 residues from cysteine through phenylalanine. CDR3 DNA is the only sequence kept; it has 42 bases, read in frame from the first base. V lost 2 bases and J lost 3 bases; the stretch between them is 11 bases long. This sample stems from a study of blood T cell repertoires in COVID-19 (dated by TCRdb to 2018 to 2020). About the full investigation: Samples from collaborators originated in the United States, Italy and Spain and spanned both the acute and convalescent phases of COVID-19. The material from the prospective study consisted of cDNA or gDNA derived from T cells, B-cell-depleted T cells, or PBMCs. Subjects who had been exposed to COVID-19, were actively infected with it, or had recovered from it provided the deeply sampled blood TCRbeta repertoires that made up the dataset. The repertoires were released in a freely available public database intended as a resource for research on the immune response to SARS-CoV-2. Samples were obtained from the ongoing ImmuneRACE study (first 160 participants) and from 1,254 subjects provided by 6 global collaborators. Nearly every sample came with metadata listing a de-identified subject ID, COVID-19 status, age in years and sex. Where HLA class I and class II types were available, the types were taken from metadata supplied by the sample provider, not from assay-based typing.

A second Seattle source provided samples from volunteer blood donors who had recovered from COVID-19. The collaborating institutions used their own protocols to collect whole blood in K2EDTA tubes. Collaborator samples were shipped for TCRbeta analysis as frozen whole blood, isolated PBMCs, or DNA extracted from either sample type. Overall results and qualifications from the work: Clinical and demographic metadata were provided uncurated, with the amount varying by source and participant.

The immunoSEQ Assay, a bias-controlled multiplex PCR, was used to amplify TCRbeta CDR3 regions from genomic DNA. The original methods were these. Within the assay, amplification of reference gene primers was used to estimate how many nucleated cells each sample contained. Sequence reads were collapsed and filtered to measure the absolute abundance of every unique TCRbeta CDR3 rearrangement. For each sample, productive Simpson clonality was calculated by taking the square root of Simpson's diversity index across productive rearrangements. TCRdb's version of the immuneACCESS table is confined to in-frame rearrangements and falls short of the full clone set. An unresolved V gene accounts for under half of the shortfall where checked; the remainder is of unknown origin. That table furnishes V, J and clone size, whereas the DNA furnished D and trimming. This sample lists just under 250,000 clones; around 86% were detected once. About 3.1% of the sample lies in the top ten.

This receptor was obtained from a woman aged 25 to 45 who had recovered from COVID-19. The sequenced sample was peripheral blood. The chain employs TRBV2 and TRBJ2-7; too little of a D gene remains to name it. The CDR3 region reads CASSESSTYYEQYF. The DNA sequence follows: TGTGCCAGCAGTGAATCCTCCACCTACTACGAGCAGTACTTC. Supplemented by the reference TRBV2 and TRBJ2-7 proteins around the CDR3, the complete variable domain is EPEVTQTPSHQVTQMGQEVILRCVPISNHLYFYWYRQILGQKVEFLVSFYNNEISEKSEIFDDQFSVERPDGSNFTLKIRSTKLEDSAMYFCASSESSTYYEQYFGPGTRLTVT.